This T cell receptor beta chain emerged from a study of long-term antiretroviral therapy in people with HIV. Study conclusions and caveats: Neither ART adherence, viral resistance nor therapy changes were documented.

As for this clone: The antigen is not known.

Survey-level resolution applied to immunoSEQ assay v3.0. Generated by immunoSEQ multiplex PCR, the TCRdb table keeps only in-frame clones and is missing some. The table shows 9,000 to 15,000 clones, with 70% to 85% occurring only once. CDR1 and CDR2 from the germline V gene are SGHRS and YFSETQ. V was shortened by 1 base and J by 2 bases, with 11 bases between the two germline ends. The CDR3 has 15 residues. There were roughly 0.9-11 million cryopreserved PBMC in the samples before DNA extraction. This chain uses TRBV5-1 with TRBJ2-3; tentatively, D is TRBD1 (6 bases). Here the sequenced sample was unsorted PBMCs, taken approximately 3.1 years before starting antiretroviral therapy. The sequence was collected from a man aged 40-55 years with HIV. Written as DNA, the CDR3 is TGCGCCAGCAGCTTGTCGGGACACGACACAGATACGCAGTATTTT. It codes for CASSLSGHDTDTQYF.